A selection of T cell receptor beta chains follows, all from one sample in a study of cytomegalovirus exposure and HLA in healthy donors. The assay was immunoSEQ multiplex PCR, and TCRdb's table has in-frame clones only and misses some. The sample holds roughly 110,000 clones, approximately 71% seen once. Sequencing was carried out using PBMCs. These receptors were taken from a man in his forties in good health and CMV-seronegative. The CDR3 runs from the conserved cysteine through the conserved F or W. The D gene is left open where the match is weak. A clone size is listed for some rows: how often the clone was seen (once, few, many), or a class if it is expanded.

size: .
J: TRBJ1-4
length: 15
D: .
V: TRBV9
DNA: TGTGCCAGCAGCGTAGGGGGGGCAACTAATGAAAAACTGTTTTTT
CDR3: CASSVGGATNEKLFF

size: few
J: TRBJ2-3
length: 17
D: TRBD1
V: TRBV2
DNA: TGTGCCAGCAGTGAAGGCGGGGACAGGGGGCGGACAGATACGCAGTATTTT
CDR3: CASSEGGDRGRTDTQYF

size: .
J: TRBJ2-2
length: 15
D: TRBD2
V: TRBV7-9
DNA: TGTGCCAGCACCCAACGGGACTATCTTACCGGGGAGCTGTTTTTT
CDR3: CASTQRDYLTGELFF

size: .
J: TRBJ2-6
length: 16
D: .
V: TRBV18
DNA: TGTGCCAGCTCCCCCGGACAGCCCTCTGGGGCCAACGTCCTGACTTTC
CDR3: CASSPGQPSGANVLTF

size: .
J: TRBJ1-2
length: 15
D: TRBD1
V: TRBV5-1
DNA: TGCGCCAGCAGCTTGGGGGCGACAGGGGGGTATGGCTACACCTTC
CDR3: CASSLGATGGYGYTF

size: .
J: TRBJ2-3
length: 15
D: .
V: TRBV7-9
DNA: TGTGCCAGCAGCTTAAGCAGGGGGAGGACAGATACGCAGTATTTT
CDR3: CASSLSRGRTDTQYF

size: .
J: TRBJ2-3
length: 16
D: TRBD2
V: TRBV10-2
DNA: TGCGCCAGCCCCCGCGGGTGCGGGGGGAACACAGATACGCAGTATTTT
CDR3: CASPRGCGGNTDTQYF

size: .
J: TRBJ1-2
length: 14
D: .
V: TRBV11-2
DNA: TGTGCCAGCAGCTTAGATCGAGCTAACTATGGCTACACCTTC
CDR3: CASSLDRANYGYTF

size: .
J: TRBJ1-1
length: 18
D: .
V: TRBV2
DNA: TGTGCCAGCAGTGGTCCAAAATCTGGGGGCCCTTCGAACACTGAAGCTTTCTTT
CDR3: CASSGPKSGGPSNTEAFF

size: .
J: TRBJ2-3
length: 15
D: .
V: TRBV7-3
DNA: TGTGCCAGCAGCCGTGGGGGGGGGCTTACAGATACGCAGTATTTT
CDR3: CASSRGGGLTDTQYF

size: .
J: TRBJ2-5
length: 15
D: .
V: TRBV2
DNA: TGTGCCAGCAGTGACGGTGGGGGCGGAGAAGAGACCCAGTACTTC
CDR3: CASSDGGGGEETQYF

size: few
J: TRBJ1-2
length: 14
D: .
V: TRBV6-5
DNA: TGTGCCAGCAGGACAGGTTCTGGGAACTATGGCTACACCTTC
CDR3: CASRTGSGNYGYTF

size: .
J: TRBJ1-4
length: 14
D: TRBD1
V: TRBV6-1
DNA: TGTGCCAGCAGCCAGACAGGGTCGGGGGAAAAACTGTTTTTT
CDR3: CASSQTGSGEKLFF

size: .
J: TRBJ1-1
length: 15
D: .
V: TRBV5-6
DNA: TGTGCCAGCAGCGTCCGGGGGGGGACGAACACTGAAGCTTTCTTT
CDR3: CASSVRGGTNTEAFF

size: .
J: TRBJ2-7
length: 16
D: TRBD1
V: TRBV10-3
DNA: TGTGCCATCAGTGACCCGGGACAGACGAGGACCTACGAGCAGTACTTC
CDR3: CAISDPGQTRTYEQYF

size: .
J: TRBJ2-7
length: 15
D: TRBD2
V: TRBV25-1
DNA: TGTGCCAGCAACCCCTCCAGCGGGGGGTCCTACGAGCAGTACTTC
CDR3: CASNPSSGGSYEQYF

size: .
J: TRBJ2-1
length: 13
D: TRBD2
V: TRBV10-3
DNA: TGTGCCATTAGGACTAGCGGGGGGGATGAGCAGTTCTTC
CDR3: CAIRTSGGDEQFF

size: once
J: TRBJ2-3
length: 15
D: TRBD1
V: TRBV5-6
DNA: TGTGCCAGCAGCATCAGACAGGGGGCCGGGGATACGCAGTATTTT
CDR3: CASSIRQGAGDTQYF

size: .
J: TRBJ2-7
length: 14
D: .
V: TRBV5-1
DNA: TGCGCCAGCAGCTTGGTCGTGGGCGAGAACGAGCAGTACTTC
CDR3: CASSLVVGENEQYF

size: few
J: TRBJ2-7
length: 12
D: .
V: TRBV19
DNA: TGTGCCAGTAGTGGGCAGACCTACGAGCAGTACTTC
CDR3: CASSGQTYEQYF

size: .
J: TRBJ2-1
length: 13
D: .
V: TRBV19
DNA: TGTGCCAGTAGTATATCGGTTAGTGTTGAGCAGTTCTTC
CDR3: CASSISVSVEQFF

size: .
J: TRBJ1-2
length: 15
D: .
V: TRBV2
DNA: TGTGCCAGCAGTTCCCCTGAACAGGGCAACTATGGCTACACCTTC
CDR3: CASSSPEQGNYGYTF

size: .
J: TRBJ2-1
length: 11
D: .
V: TRBV20-1
DNA: TGCAGTGCTAGTTGGAGGAATGAGCAGTTCTTC
CDR3: CSASWRNEQFF

size: .
J: TRBJ1-1
length: 13
D: .
V: TRBV7-9
DNA: TGTGCCAGCAGCTTAGTCGACCCCCGCGGAGCTTTCTTT
CDR3: CASSLVDPRGAFF

size: .
J: TRBJ1-1
length: 14
D: TRBD1
V: TRBV15
DNA: TGTGCCACCAGCAGAGATAGGGGGCATACTGAAGCTTTCTTT
CDR3: CATSRDRGHTEAFF

size: .
J: TRBJ2-5
length: 14
D: TRBD1
V: TRBV5-4
DNA: TGTGCCAGCAGCTTGGGGACAGGACAAGAGACCCAGTACTTC
CDR3: CASSLGTGQETQYF

size: .
J: TRBJ2-1
length: 15
D: TRBD2
V: TRBV5-4
DNA: TGTGCCAGCAGCCTTAGCGGGGGAACCTACAATGAGCAGTTCTTC
CDR3: CASSLSGGTYNEQFF

size: once
J: TRBJ1-1
length: 13
D: .
V: TRBV7-2
DNA: TGTGCCAGCAGCTCTTACAGGGACACTGAAGCTTTCTTT
CDR3: CASSSYRDTEAFF

size: .
J: TRBJ1-6
length: 18
D: .
V: TRBV5-1
DNA: TGCGCCAGCAGCTTGTCAAGCCCGGGATTCGCCAAAAATTCACCCCTCCACTTT
CDR3: CASSLSSPGFAKNSPLHF

size: .
J: TRBJ2-2
length: 14
D: .
V: TRBV5-6
DNA: TGTGCCAGCAGCTTTAAGCGGGTTGTCGGGGAGCTGTTTTTT
CDR3: CASSFKRVVGELFF

size: few
J: TRBJ2-5
length: 15
D: TRBD2
V: TRBV2
DNA: TGTGCCAGCAGGGGGACTAGCGGGGGGCAGGAGACCCAGTACTTC
CDR3: CASRGTSGGQETQYF

size: .
J: TRBJ2-7
length: 13
D: .
V: TRBV7-2
DNA: TGTGCCAGCAGCCCACAGGGTACCCACGAGCAGTACTTC
CDR3: CASSPQGTHEQYF

size: .
J: TRBJ2-3
length: 18
D: TRBD2
V: TRBV5-1
DNA: TGCGCCAGCAGCTTATCGGCGGGGGGTCTACCTAGCACAGATACGCAGTATTTT
CDR3: CASSLSAGGLPSTDTQYF

size: .
J: TRBJ1-1
length: 12
D: .
V: TRBV6-4
DNA: TGTGCCAGCAGTGACGTATCGGGTGAGGCTTTCTTT
CDR3: CASSDVSGEAFF

size: few
J: TRBJ1-2
length: 12
D: TRBD1
V: TRBV6-1
DNA: TGTGCCAGCAGGGCAGGGGGGTATGGCTACACCTTC
CDR3: CASRAGGYGYTF

size: once
J: TRBJ2-6
length: 16
D: .
V: TRBV5-8
DNA: TGTGCCAGCAGCTTGTCCTTCAGCTCTGGGGCCAACGTCCTGACTTTC
CDR3: CASSLSFSSGANVLTF

size: .
J: TRBJ1-4
length: 16
D: TRBD1
V: TRBV5-6
DNA: TGTGCCAGCAGCTCTTGGACAGGGGGCGGGGATGAAAAACTGTTTTTT
CDR3: CASSSWTGGGDEKLFF

size: few
J: TRBJ2-2
length: 14
D: .
V: TRBV18
DNA: TGTGCCAGCTCCTCGACACCGCCCACCGGGGAGCTGTTTTTT
CDR3: CASSSTPPTGELFF

size: .
J: TRBJ2-5
length: 14
D: .
V: TRBV19
DNA: TGTGCCAGTAGTATTGGACTCATCCAAGAGACCCAGTACTTC
CDR3: CASSIGLIQETQYF